These T cell receptor beta chains were read from a single sample in a study of identical twins. TCRdb itself ran the 5' RACE reads through MiXCR, one entry per CDR3 protein. This repertoire shows over 250,000 distinct CDR3 sequences, 7.5% to 9.5% found once; its top ten account for 6% to 8.5%. The same data also contributed to another study, on yellow fever vaccine responses in identical twins.

What was sequenced was CD8+ T cells sorted from blood. The origin of the receptors is a woman aged 18-29 years in good health. Both conserved end residues are part of each CDR3. Each record gives: clone size, V gene, D gene, J gene, CDR3 DNA, CDR3 protein. D genes are given only for firm matches. Clone size appears in some rows only: once, few, many, or a class for an expanded clone.

many,TRBV2,TRBD2,TRBJ2-2,TGTGCCACCCTTGGTGGGGGGGACACCGGGGAGCTGTTTTTT,CATLGGGDTGELFF
many,TRBV24-1,.,TRBJ2-3,TGTGCCACCAGTGTAGAGGTCGGCACAGATACGCAGTATTTT,CATSVEVGTDTQYF
.,TRBV5-1,.,TRBJ1-6,TGCGCCAGCAGCTTGGAGGCGGGTTCACCCCTCCACTTT,CASSLEAGSPLHF
.,TRBV29-1,.,TRBJ2-7,TGCAGCGTACACCATGTCGGCGAGCAGTACTTC,CSVHHVGEQYF
few,TRBV20-1,TRBD2,TRBJ2-3,TGCAGTGCTATCGGGCCCGGGACTAGCGGGAGGGCCCTATTTGCGGATACGCAGTATTTT,CSAIGPGTSGRALFADTQYF
many,TRBV5-5,.,TRBJ2-7,TGTGCCAGCAGCTTGGTAGGGAACTCCTACGAGCAGTACTTC,CASSLVGNSYEQYF
many,TRBV7-2,.,TRBJ1-4,TGTGCCAGCAGCTTAGTCGGCCAAGGAGAAAAACTGTTTTTT,CASSLVGQGEKLFF
.,TRBV5-1,.,TRBJ2-1,TGCGCCAGCACGCCCGGGACGAGCTCCTACAATGAGCAGTTCTTC,CASTPGTSSYNEQFF
many,TRBV4-2,.,TRBJ2-5,TGTGCCAGCAGCCCCCCCCACGGAACCCAAGAGACCCAGTACTTC,CASSPPHGTQETQYF
few,TRBV28,.,TRBJ2-1,TGTGCCACCTACAATGAGCAGTTCTTC,CATYNEQFF
many,TRBV12-3/TRBV12-4,.,TRBJ2-7,TGTGCCAGCACTGGGACTGATTCCTACGAGCAGTACTTC,CASTGTDSYEQYF
many,TRBV20-1,TRBD1,TRBJ2-7,TGCAGTGCTAGAAGACAGGGAGTCTACGAGCAGTACTTC,CSARRQGVYEQYF
.,TRBV5-8,TRBD2,TRBJ2-7,TGTGCCAGCAGCTTCCGGGGAGGGGAGCTTGAGCAGTACTTC,CASSFRGGELEQYF
many,TRBV7-6,.,TRBJ2-1,TGTGCCAGCAGCCCTTGGGGCGGAGTTGAGCAGTTCTTC,CASSPWGGVEQFF
few,TRBV7-9,.,TRBJ2-5,TGTGCCAGCAGCTCTTGGCTAGAGGGGGAGACCCAGTACTTC,CASSSWLEGETQYF
few,TRBV25-1,.,TRBJ1-1,TGTGCCAGAGATATGACGGTGAACACTGAAGCTTTCTTT,CARDMTVNTEAFF
.,TRBV11-2,.,TRBJ2-2,TGTGCCAGCGGCGGGCCGGCTACGATAAGCACCACCGGGGAGCTGTTTTTT,CASGGPATISTTGELFF